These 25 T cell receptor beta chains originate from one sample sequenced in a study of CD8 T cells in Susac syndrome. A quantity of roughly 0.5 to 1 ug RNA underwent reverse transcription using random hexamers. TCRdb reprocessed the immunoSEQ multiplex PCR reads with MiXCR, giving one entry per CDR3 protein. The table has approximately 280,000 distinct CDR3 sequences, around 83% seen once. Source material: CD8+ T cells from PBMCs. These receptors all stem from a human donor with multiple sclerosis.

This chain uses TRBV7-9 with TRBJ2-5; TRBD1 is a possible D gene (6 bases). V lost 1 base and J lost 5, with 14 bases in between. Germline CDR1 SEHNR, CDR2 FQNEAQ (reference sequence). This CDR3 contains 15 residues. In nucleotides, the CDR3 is TGTGCCAGCAGCTTAGTCAGCAGGGGTTATGAGACCCAGTACTTC. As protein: CASSLVSRGYETQYF.

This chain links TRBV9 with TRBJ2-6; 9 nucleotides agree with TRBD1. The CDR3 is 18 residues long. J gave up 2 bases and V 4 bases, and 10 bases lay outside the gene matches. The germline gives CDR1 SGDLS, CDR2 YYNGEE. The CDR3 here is CASSPKDRGAPGANVLTF. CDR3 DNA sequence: TGTGCCAGCAGCCCCAAGGACAGGGGAGCCCCTGGGGCCAACGTCCTGACTTTC.

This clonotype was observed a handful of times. The CDR3 DNA is TGTGCCAGCACTGGGAGGCCTTCCGAGCAGTACTTC. It specifies CASTGRPSEQYF. The chain uses TRBV6-5 and TRBJ2-7; possibly TRBD2 for D (6 bases). CDR3 length equals 12 residues. Trimming took off 7 bases at V and 6 bases at J, with 13 bases between the two ends. The germline V gene has CDR1 MNHEY and CDR2 SVGAGI.

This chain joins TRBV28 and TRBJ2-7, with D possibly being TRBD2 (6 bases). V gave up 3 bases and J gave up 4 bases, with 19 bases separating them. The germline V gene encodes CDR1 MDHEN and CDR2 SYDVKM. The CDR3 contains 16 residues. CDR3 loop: CASSFGGTPGYYEQYF. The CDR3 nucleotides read TGTGCCAGCAGTTTCGGTGGGACTCCAGGGTATTACGAGCAGTACTTC. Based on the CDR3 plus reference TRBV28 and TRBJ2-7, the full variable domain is DVKVTQSSRYLVKRTGEKVFLECVQDMDHENMFWYRQDPGLGLRLIYFSYDVKMKEKGDIPEGYSVSREKKERFSLILESASTNQTSMYLCASSFGGTPGYYEQYFGPGTRLTVT.

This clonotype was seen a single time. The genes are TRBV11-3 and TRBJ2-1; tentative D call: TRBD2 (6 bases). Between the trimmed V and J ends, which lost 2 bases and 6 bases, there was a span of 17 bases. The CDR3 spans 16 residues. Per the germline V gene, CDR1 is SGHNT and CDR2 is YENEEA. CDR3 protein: CASSLWGEGVGNEQFF. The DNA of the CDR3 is TGTGCCAGCAGCTTATGGGGGGAAGGCGTCGGCAATGAGCAGTTCTTC.

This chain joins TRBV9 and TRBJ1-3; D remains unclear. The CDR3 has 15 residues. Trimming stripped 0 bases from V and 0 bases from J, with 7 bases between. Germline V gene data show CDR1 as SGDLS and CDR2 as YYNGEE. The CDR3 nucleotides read TGTGCCAGCAGCGTAGGATCCTTCTCTGGAAACACCATATATTTT. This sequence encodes CASSVGSFSGNTIYF.

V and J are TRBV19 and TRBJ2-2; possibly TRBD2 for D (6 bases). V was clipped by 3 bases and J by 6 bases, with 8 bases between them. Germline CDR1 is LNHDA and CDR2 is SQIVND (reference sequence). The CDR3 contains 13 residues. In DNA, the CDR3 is TGTGCCAGTAGTATCGGGGGTCCCGGGGAGCTGTTTTTT. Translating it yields CASSIGGPGELFF.

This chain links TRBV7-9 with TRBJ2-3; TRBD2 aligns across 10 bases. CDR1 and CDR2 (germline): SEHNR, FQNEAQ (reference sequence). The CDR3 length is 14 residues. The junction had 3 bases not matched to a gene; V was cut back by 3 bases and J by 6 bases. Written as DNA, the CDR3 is TGTGCCAGCAGCTTTAGCGGGAGGACGGATACGCAGTATTTT. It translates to CASSFSGRTDTQYF.

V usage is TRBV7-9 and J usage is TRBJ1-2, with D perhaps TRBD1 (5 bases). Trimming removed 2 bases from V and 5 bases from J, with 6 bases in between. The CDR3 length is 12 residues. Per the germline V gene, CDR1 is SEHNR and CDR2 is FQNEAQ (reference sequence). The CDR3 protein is CASSLPGYGYTF. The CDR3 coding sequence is TGTGCCAGCAGCTTACCAGGGTATGGCTACACCTTC.

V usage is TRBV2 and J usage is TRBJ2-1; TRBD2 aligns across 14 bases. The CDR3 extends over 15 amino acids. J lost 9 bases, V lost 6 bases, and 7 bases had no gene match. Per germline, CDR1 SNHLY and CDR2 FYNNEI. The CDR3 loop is CASSGTSGSPGEQFF. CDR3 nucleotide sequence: TGTGCCAGCAGCGGGACTAGCGGGAGTCCGGGTGAGCAGTTCTTC.

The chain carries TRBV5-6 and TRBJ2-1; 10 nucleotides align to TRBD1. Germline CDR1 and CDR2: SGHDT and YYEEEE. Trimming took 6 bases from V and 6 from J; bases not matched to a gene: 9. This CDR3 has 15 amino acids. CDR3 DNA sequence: TGTGCCAGCAATCCCCAGACAGGGGGCATCAATGAGCAGTTCTTC. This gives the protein CASNPQTGGINEQFF.

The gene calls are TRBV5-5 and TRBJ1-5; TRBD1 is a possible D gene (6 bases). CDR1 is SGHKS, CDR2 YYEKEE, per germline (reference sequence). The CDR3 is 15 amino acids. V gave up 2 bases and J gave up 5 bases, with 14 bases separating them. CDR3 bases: TGTGCCAGCAGCTTACATAGACAGGCCCATCAGCCCCAGCATTTT. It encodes CASSLHRQAHQPQHF.

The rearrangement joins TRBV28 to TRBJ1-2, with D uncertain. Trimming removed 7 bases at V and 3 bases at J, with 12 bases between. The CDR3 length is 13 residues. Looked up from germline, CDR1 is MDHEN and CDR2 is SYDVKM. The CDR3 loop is CASIKRPDYGYTF. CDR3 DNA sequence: TGTGCCAGCATAAAAAGGCCAGACTATGGCTACACCTTC.

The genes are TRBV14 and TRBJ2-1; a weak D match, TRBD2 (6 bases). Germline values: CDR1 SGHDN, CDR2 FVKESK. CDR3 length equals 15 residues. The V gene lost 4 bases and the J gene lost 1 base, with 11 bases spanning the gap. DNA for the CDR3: TGTGCCAGCAGCCCGGGAGTAAGGTCCTACAATGAGCAGTTCTTC. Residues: CASSPGVRSYNEQFF.

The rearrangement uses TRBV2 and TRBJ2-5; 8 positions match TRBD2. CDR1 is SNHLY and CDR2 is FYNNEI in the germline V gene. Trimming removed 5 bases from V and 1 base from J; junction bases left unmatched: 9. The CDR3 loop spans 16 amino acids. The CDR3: CASSIGTSGVQETQYF. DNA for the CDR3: TGTGCCAGCAGTATAGGAACTAGCGGAGTCCAAGAGACCCAGTACTTC.

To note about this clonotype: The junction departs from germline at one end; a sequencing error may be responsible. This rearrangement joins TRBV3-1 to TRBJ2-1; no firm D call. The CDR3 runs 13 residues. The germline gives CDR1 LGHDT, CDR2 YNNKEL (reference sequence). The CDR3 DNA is TGTGCCGGCAGCCAAGATCAGGAGAATGAGCAGTTCTTC. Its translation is CAGSQDQENEQFF.

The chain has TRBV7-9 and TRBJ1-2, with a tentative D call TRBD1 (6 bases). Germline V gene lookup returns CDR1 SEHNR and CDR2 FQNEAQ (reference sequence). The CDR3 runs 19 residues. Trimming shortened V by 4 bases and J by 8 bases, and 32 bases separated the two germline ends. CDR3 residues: CASSYPKIQEGEGSIGYTF. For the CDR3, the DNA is TGTGCCAGCAGCTACCCCAAGATACAGGAGGGGGAAGGATCTATCGGCTACACCTTC. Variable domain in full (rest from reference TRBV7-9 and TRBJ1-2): DTGVSQNPRHKITKRGQNVTFRCDPISEHNRLYWYRQTLGQGPEFLTYFQNEAQLEKSRLLSDRFSAERPKGSFSTLEIQRTEQGDSAMYLCASSYPKIQEGEGSIGYTFGSGTRLTVV.

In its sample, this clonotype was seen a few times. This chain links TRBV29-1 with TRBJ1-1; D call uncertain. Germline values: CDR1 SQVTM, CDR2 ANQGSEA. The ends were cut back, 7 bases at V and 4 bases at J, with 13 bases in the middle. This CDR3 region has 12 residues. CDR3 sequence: CSAGHTGTEAFF. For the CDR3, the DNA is TGCAGCGCTGGGCATACCGGCACTGAAGCTTTCTTT.

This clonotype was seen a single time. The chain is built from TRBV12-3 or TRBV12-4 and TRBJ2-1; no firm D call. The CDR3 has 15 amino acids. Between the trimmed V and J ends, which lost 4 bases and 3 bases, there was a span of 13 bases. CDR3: CASSSPDLIYNEQFF. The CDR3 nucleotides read TGTGCCAGCAGTTCCCCCGATTTGATCTACAATGAGCAGTTCTTC.

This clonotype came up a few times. The CDR3 DNA reads as TGTGCCAGCAGCTCACCCCGTCAGAGCGGGGGATACTACAATGAGCAGTTCTTC. Its translation: CASSSPRQSGGYYNEQFF. The genes are TRBV11-2 and TRBJ2-1; 8 bases align to TRBD2. The germline V gene encodes CDR1 SGHAT and CDR2 FQNNGV. V lost 4 bases and J lost 3; bases outside the gene matches: 14. This CDR3 is built from 18 residues.

The CDR3 nucleotides are TGTGCCAGCAGCTTAAGGCAGGGAGACTCTGGAAACACCATATATTTT. This sequence encodes CASSLRQGDSGNTIYF. J is TRBJ1-3 and V is TRBV7-9, with D possibly TRBD1 on 5 matching bases. The CDR3 length is 16 residues. Germline loops: CDR1 SEHNR, CDR2 FQNEAQ (reference sequence). V lost 2 bases and J lost 0, with 11 bases in between.

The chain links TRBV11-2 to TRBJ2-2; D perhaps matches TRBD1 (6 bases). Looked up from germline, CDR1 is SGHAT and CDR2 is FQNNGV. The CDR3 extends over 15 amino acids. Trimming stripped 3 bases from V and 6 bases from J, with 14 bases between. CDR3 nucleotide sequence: TGTGCCAGCAGCTTTCGGGGACAATACCCCGGGGAGCTGTTTTTT. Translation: CASSFRGQYPGELFF.

The CDR3 sequence: CASSPYGRNEQYF. CDR3 DNA: TGTGCCAGCAGCCCCTATGGGCGGAACGAGCAGTACTTC. This chain joins TRBV7-9 and TRBJ2-7, with no clear D. From germline, CDR1 is SEHNR and CDR2 FQNEAQ (reference sequence). Between the trimmed V and J ends, which lost 5 bases and 5 bases, there was a span of 13 bases. The CDR3 sequence is 13 residues long.

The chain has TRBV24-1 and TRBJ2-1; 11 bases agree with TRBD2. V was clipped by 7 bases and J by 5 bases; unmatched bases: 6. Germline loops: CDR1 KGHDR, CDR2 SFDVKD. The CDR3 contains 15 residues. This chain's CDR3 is CATRAPGLADNEQFF. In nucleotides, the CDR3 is TGTGCCACCAGGGCGCCGGGACTAGCGGACAATGAGCAGTTCTTC.

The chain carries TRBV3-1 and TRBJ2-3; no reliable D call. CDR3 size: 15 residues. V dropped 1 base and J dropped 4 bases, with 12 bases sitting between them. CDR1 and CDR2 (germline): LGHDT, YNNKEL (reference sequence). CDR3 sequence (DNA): TGTGCCAGCAGCCAAGTGGGAATGGTGGCAGATACGCAGTATTTT. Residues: CASSQVGMVADTQYF.